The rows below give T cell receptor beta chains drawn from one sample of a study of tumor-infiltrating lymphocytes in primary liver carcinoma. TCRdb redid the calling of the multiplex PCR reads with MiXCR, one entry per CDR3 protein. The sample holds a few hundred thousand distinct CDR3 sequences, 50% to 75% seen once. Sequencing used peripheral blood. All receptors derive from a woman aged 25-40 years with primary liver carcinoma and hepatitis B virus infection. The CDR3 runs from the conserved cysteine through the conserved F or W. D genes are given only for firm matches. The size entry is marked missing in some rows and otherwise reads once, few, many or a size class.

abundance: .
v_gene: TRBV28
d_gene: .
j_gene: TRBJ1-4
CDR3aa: CASTLTGVGHSNEKLFF
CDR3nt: TGTGCCAGCACTTTAACCGGGGTGGGGCATTCTAATGAAAAACTGTTTTTT

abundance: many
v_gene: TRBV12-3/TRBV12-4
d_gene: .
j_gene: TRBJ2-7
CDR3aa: CASSLEGRNYEQYF
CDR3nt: TGTGCCAGCAGTTTAGAAGGCAGAAACTACGAGCAGTACTTC

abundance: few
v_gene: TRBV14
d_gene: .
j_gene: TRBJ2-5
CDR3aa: CASSFPGHKETQYF
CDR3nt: TGTGCCAGCAGCTTCCCGGGACACAAAGAGACCCAGTACTTC

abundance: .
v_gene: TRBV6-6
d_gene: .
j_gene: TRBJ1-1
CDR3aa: CASSRLSTEAFF
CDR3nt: TGTGCCAGCAGCCGGCTCAGTACTGAAGCTTTCTTT

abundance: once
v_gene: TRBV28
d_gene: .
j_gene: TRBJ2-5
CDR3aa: CASSLSWGREIQYF
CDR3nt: TGTGCCAGCAGTTTAAGCTGGGGCCGGGAGATCCAGTACTTC

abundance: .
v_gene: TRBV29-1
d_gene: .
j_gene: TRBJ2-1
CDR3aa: CGAYRAYNEQFF
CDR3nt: TGCGGCGCCTATAGGGCCTACAATGAGCAGTTCTTC

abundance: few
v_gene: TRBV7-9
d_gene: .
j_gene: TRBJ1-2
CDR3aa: CASSLGTGGGYGYTF
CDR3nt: TGTGCCAGCAGCTTGGGAACAGGAGGCGGCTATGGCTACACCTTC

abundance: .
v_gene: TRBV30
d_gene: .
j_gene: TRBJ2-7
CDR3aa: CAWSVLLVGYEQYF
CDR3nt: TGTGCCTGGAGTGTACTGCTTGTAGGCTACGAGCAGTACTTC

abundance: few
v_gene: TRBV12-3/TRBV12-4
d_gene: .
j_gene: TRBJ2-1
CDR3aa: CASSPRRSSYNEQFF
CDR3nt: TGTGCCAGCAGTCCGAGACGGAGCTCCTACAATGAGCAGTTCTTC

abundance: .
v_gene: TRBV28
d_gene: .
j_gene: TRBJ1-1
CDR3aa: CATRSQTGKVPNAEAFF
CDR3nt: TGTGCCACCCGCTCCCAAACGGGAAAAGTTCCGAACGCTGAAGCTTTCTTT

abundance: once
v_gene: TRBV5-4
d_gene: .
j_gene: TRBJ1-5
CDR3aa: CANSLKAVHQHF
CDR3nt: TGTGCCAACAGCTTAAAGGCAGTACACCAGCATTTT

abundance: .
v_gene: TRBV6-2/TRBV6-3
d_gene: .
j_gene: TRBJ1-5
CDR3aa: CATYGLYSNQPQHF
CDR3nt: TGTGCCACCTACGGTCTCTATAGCAATCAGCCCCAGCATTTT

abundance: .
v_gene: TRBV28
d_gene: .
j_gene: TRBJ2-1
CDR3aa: CASIRHEQFF
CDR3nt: TGTGCCAGCATACGGCATGAGCAGTTCTTC

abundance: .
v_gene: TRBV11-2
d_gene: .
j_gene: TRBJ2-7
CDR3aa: CASSFRTQYEECF
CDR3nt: TGTGCCAGCAGCTTTAGGACTCAATACGAGGAGTGCTTC

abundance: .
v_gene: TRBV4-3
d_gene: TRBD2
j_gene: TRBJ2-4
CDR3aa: CASSQGPGLAGGPGNIQYF
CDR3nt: TGCGCCAGCAGCCAAGGTCCGGGGCTAGCGGGAGGGCCTGGAAACATTCAGTACTTC

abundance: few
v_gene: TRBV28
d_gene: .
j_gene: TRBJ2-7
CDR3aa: CASSSQAGAREQYF
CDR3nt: TGTGCCAGCAGTTCCCAGGCGGGGGCAAGAGAGCAGTACTTC